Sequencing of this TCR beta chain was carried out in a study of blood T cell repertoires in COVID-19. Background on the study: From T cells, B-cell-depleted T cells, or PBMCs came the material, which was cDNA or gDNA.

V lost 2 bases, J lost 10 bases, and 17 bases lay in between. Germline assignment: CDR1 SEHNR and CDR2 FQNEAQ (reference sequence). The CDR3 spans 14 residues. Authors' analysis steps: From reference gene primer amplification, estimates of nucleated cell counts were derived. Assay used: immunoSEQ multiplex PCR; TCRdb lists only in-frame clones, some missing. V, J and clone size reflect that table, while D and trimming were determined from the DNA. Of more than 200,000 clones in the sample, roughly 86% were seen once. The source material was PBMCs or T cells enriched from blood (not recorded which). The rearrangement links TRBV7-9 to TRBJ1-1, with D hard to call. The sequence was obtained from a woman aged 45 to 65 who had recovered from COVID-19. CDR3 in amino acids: CASSLRPGGVGAFF. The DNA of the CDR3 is TGTGCCAGCAGCTTAAGACCGGGTGGAGTGGGAGCTTTCTTT.